Included here is one T cell receptor (beta chain) sequence, with context. What it recognizes is unknown. The germline V and J ends were trimmed by 10 bases and 0 bases, with 13 bases remaining between them. This CDR3 is 14 amino acids long. Germline CDR1 MDHEN, CDR2 SYDVKM. Unstimulated Tregs (CD4+CD25+CD127-) and CD4+CD25- non-Tregs were sorted from PBMCs. This sample was included in a study of Tregs in tolerant kidney transplant recipients. Study-wide findings and caveats: Tolerant patients' donor-specific Tregs expanded beyond overall Tregs, suggesting antigen-driven growth.

The repertoire was sequenced with immunoSEQ multiplex PCR; TCRdb's copy has only in-frame clones and lacks some. This sample has 90,000 to 120,000 clones; around 90% occur once, and the top ten carry about 0.31%. The chain carries TRBV28 and TRBJ2-1, with unresolved D. The sequencing used CD4+ T cells from blood, collected before the transplant. The sequence was collected from a human donor who received a combined kidney and bone marrow transplant. In DNA form, the CDR3 reads TGTGCCACCCGGTATAGTAGCTCCTACAATGAGCAGTTCTTC. Amino acid sequence: CATRYSSSYNEQFF.